A single sample gave rise to the 6 T cell receptor beta chains below, sequenced in a study. One entry per CDR3 protein, called by TCRdb with MiXCR from the RT-PCR reads. The sample holds about 680,000 distinct CDR3 sequences, 11% to 15% seen once. Sequenced: memory CD4+ T cells from blood. These receptors all come from a female donor in good health, serving as a healthy control.

This clonotype was seen at least ten times. This chain links TRBV6-5 with TRBJ1-6; D perhaps matches TRBD1 (5 bases). V was clipped by 6 bases and J by 12 bases, with 15 bases between them. The germline CDR1 and CDR2 sequences are MNHEY and SVGAGI. CDR3 size: 13 residues. As DNA, the CDR3 is TGTGCCAGCAGCCCCAGGGTTATCGGACCCCTCCACTTT. Amino acid sequence: CASSPRVIGPLHF.

This clonotype was detected many times. The chain employs TRBV20-1 and TRBJ2-1; no clear D. The V gene lost 6 bases and the J gene lost 5 bases, with 11 bases spanning the gap. Germline-derived CDR1 and CDR2 are DFQATT and SNEGSKA (reference sequence). The length of the CDR3 is 12 residues. Here the CDR3 reads CSANDDHNEQFF. The CDR3 nucleotides read TGCAGTGCGAATGACGATCACAATGAGCAGTTCTTC.

This clonotype was recorded only once. The chain links TRBV10-3 to TRBJ2-6; D is undetermined. Germline loops: CDR1 ENHRY, CDR2 SYGVKD. Between the trimmed V and J ends, which lost 4 bases and 0 bases, there was a span of 10 bases. The length of the CDR3 is 16 residues. The CDR3 sequence: CAISGGVLSGANVLTF. The CDR3 DNA reads as TGTGCCATCAGTGGGGGTGTACTCTCTGGGGCCAACGTCCTGACTTTC.

This clonotype was seen ten or more times. The J gene is TRBJ1-5, the V gene TRBV29-1; 7 nucleotides line up with TRBD1. V shed 7 bases, J shed 2 bases, and the junction held 5 bases outside the gene matches. The CDR3 totals 13 residues. Germline V CDR1 and CDR2: SQVTM, ANQGSEA. CDR3 sequence (DNA): TGCAGCGCCTCAGGGGGGGGCAATCAGCCCCAGCATTTT. It encodes CSASGGGNQPQHF.

The J gene is TRBJ2-6, the V gene TRBV7-9; D might be TRBD1 (5 bases). The CDR3 sequence is 12 residues long. Germline CDR1 reads SEHNR; CDR2 reads FQNEAQ (reference sequence). Trimming removed 2 bases at V and 12 bases at J, with 8 bases between. The CDR3 loop is CASSLRGPVLTF. The CDR3 bases are TGTGCCAGCAGCTTAAGGGGTCCCGTCCTGACTTTC.

J is TRBJ1-2 and V is TRBV6-5; tentative D call: TRBD1 (6 bases). V gave up 8 bases and J gave up 2 bases, with 18 bases separating them. The CDR3 is made up of 15 amino acids. Germline V gene lookup returns CDR1 MNHEY and CDR2 SVGAGI. In DNA, the CDR3 is TGTGCCAGCTGGGAGGGTGAGGGGGTCAACTATGGCTACACCTTC. Translating it yields CASWEGEGVNYGYTF.